The 24 T cell receptor beta chains below all came from one sample that was sequenced in a study of blood T cell repertoires in COVID-19. Measured with immunoSEQ multiplex PCR; TCRdb has only the in-frame clones, and not every one. The data hold 110,000 to 150,000 clones, with around 81% observed a single time. Sequences were obtained from peripheral blood. The source is a human donor in a cohort sampled during active COVID-19.

V and J are TRBV19 and TRBJ1-2, with unresolved D. The CDR3 has 13 residues. V gave up 7 bases and J gave up 4 bases, with 13 bases separating them. Germline CDR1 and CDR2: LNHDA and SQIVND (reference sequence). CDR3 nucleotides: TGTGCCAGTACTGCCTCGGTGAGCTATGGCTACACCTTC. Its translation is CASTASVSYGYTF.

The chain employs TRBV4-1 and TRBJ1-4, with a weak D call TRBD1 (5 bases). The germline gives CDR1 MGHRA, CDR2 YSYEKL. V dropped 4 bases and J dropped 6 bases, with 15 bases sitting between them. This CDR3 is 15 amino acids long. The CDR3 sequence is CASSLRDSRDEKLFF. The DNA of the CDR3 is TGCGCCAGCAGCCTTCGGGACTCCCGAGATGAAAAACTGTTTTTT.

The V call is TRBV27, the J call TRBJ2-1, with a weak D call TRBD1 (6 bases). CDR3 size: 17 residues. The ends were cut back, 5 bases at V and 3 bases at J, with 20 bases in the middle. Germline V gene sequence: CDR1 MNHEY, CDR2 SMNVEV (reference sequence). The CDR3: CASSLSWISGVYNEQFF. Here the CDR3 DNA reads TGTGCCAGCAGTCTCAGTTGGATATCAGGGGTCTACAATGAGCAGTTCTTC.

V usage is TRBV9 and J usage is TRBJ2-5; D remains unclear. Trimming cost V 0 bases and J 2 bases, with 8 bases left between them. The CDR3 runs to 14 residues. The germline gives CDR1 SGDLS, CDR2 YYNGEE. The CDR3 DNA follows: TGTGCCAGCAGCGTAGGAGGCCAACAAGAGACCCAGTACTTC. Translation: CASSVGGQQETQYF.

The V call is TRBV6-5, the J call TRBJ1-2, with D possibly matching TRBD1 (5 bases). Germline V gene lookup returns CDR1 MNHEY and CDR2 SVGAGI. V dropped 6 bases and J dropped 4 bases, with 12 bases sitting between them. The CDR3 consists of 13 residues. CDR3 region: CASRGGVAYGYTF. The CDR3 DNA follows: TGTGCCAGCAGGGGGGGGGTTGCCTATGGCTACACCTTC.

The rearrangement uses TRBV25-1 and TRBJ1-5, with 7 nucleotides matching TRBD1. This CDR3 has 16 amino acids. The J segment lost 2 bases and the V segment lost 5 bases, leaving 9 bases of the junction unmatched. Germline values: CDR1 MGHDK, CDR2 SYGVNS. CDR3 nucleotides: TGTGCCAGCAGTCCCGGGCTAGGGACAGGCAATCAGCCCCAGCATTTT. Protein: CASSPGLGTGNQPQHF. Using reference TRBV25-1 and TRBJ1-5 for the parts outside the CDR3, the full variable domain is EADIYQTPRYLVIGTGKKITLECSQTMGHDKMYWYQQDPGMELHLIHYSYGVNSTEKGDLSSESTVSRIRTEHFPLTLESARPSHTSQYLCASSPGLGTGNQPQHFGDGTRLSIL.

V and J are TRBV7-3 and TRBJ2-3, with 7 bases fitting TRBD2. Germline values: CDR1 SGHTA, CDR2 FQGTGA. There are 16 residues in the CDR3. The trim removed 4 bases at V and 3 bases at J, leaving 10 bases unmatched. This chain's CDR3 is CASSSGRARETDTQYF. Here the CDR3 DNA reads TGTGCCAGCAGCTCCGGGCGTGCGCGGGAGACAGATACGCAGTATTTT.

The chain has TRBV7-9 and TRBJ2-6; no clear D. Trimming stripped 3 bases from V and 4 bases from J, with 10 bases between. The CDR3 sequence is 15 residues long. CDR1 is SEHNR, CDR2 FQNEAQ, per germline (reference sequence). The CDR3 reads CASSLIGYGANVLTF. In DNA form, the CDR3 reads TGTGCCAGCAGCTTGATCGGGTACGGGGCCAACGTCCTGACTTTC.

The CDR3 nucleotides read TGTGCCAGCAGCTCGGCTAGCGGGAACTACAATGAGCAGTTCTTC. Encoded protein: CASSSASGNYNEQFF. This chain connects TRBV6-2 or TRBV6-3 to TRBJ2-1; TRBD2 matches at 9 bases. Germline V lookup: CDR1 MNHEY, CDR2 SVGEGT. The V gene end was trimmed by 6 bases and the J gene end by 3 bases; junction bases not matched to a gene: 6. The CDR3 runs to 15 residues.

The chain is built from TRBV13 and TRBJ2-1; tentative D call: TRBD2 (7 bases). Germline V gives CDR1 PRHDT, CDR2 FYEKMQ (reference sequence). This CDR3 is built from 15 residues. Trimming took 3 bases from V and 7 from J, leaving 16 bases between them. CDR3 nucleotides: TGTGCCAGCAGCTTGGGAGCGGGAAGGGGGAATGAGCAGTTCTTC. It codes for CASSLGAGRGNEQFF.

The chain recombines TRBV27 with TRBJ1-2; TRBD1 might be the D (6 bases). Trimming cost V 6 bases and J 8 bases, with 16 bases left between them. Germline-derived CDR1 and CDR2 are MNHEY and SMNVEV (reference sequence). The CDR3 loop spans 13 amino acids. Here the CDR3 DNA reads TGTGCCAGCAGCCTAAACAGGGAGCGGGGCTACACCTTC. It translates to CASSLNRERGYTF.

CDR3 amino acids: CASSFGRRGGNQPQHF. In DNA, the CDR3 is TGTGCCAGCAGTTTCGGGCGGAGGGGAGGCAATCAGCCCCAGCATTTT. The V call is TRBV28, the J call TRBJ1-5; D may be TRBD1 (5 bases). V gave up 3 bases and J gave up 2 bases, with 14 bases separating them. The CDR3 is 16 residues long. Germline V gives CDR1 MDHEN, CDR2 SYDVKM.

V gene TRBV7-3 combines with J gene TRBJ1-1; D is unclear. V lost 1 base to trimming and J lost 3 bases, with 9 bases between them. The CDR3 runs to 14 residues. CDR1 and CDR2 (germline): SGHTA, FQGTGA. CDR3 in DNA: TGTGCCAGCAGCTTAAACGGGGAATACACTGAAGCTTTCTTT. It encodes CASSLNGEYTEAFF.

This chain joins TRBV4-3 and TRBJ2-5; 8 nucleotides agree with TRBD2. The junction had 5 bases not matched to a gene; V was cut back by 4 bases and J by 4 bases. The CDR3 spans 14 residues. Germline loops: CDR1 LGHNA, CDR2 YSLEER. As DNA, the CDR3 is TGCGCCAGCAGCCGTCGGGGGGGAGGAGAGACCCAGTACTTC. Its protein product is CASSRRGGGETQYF.

The V and J genes are TRBV18 and TRBJ1-2; TRBD1 matches at 7 bases. This CDR3 spans 16 amino acids. The germline V gene has CDR1 KGHSH and CDR2 LQKENI. Trimming at V came to 3 bases and at J to 4 bases, leaving 11 bases not matched to a gene. This CDR3 reads CASSPGQRTRVYGYTF. CDR3 bases: TGTGCCAGCTCACCGGGACAGAGGACCCGAGTCTATGGCTACACCTTC.

V usage is TRBV9 and J usage is TRBJ2-7; D gene uncertain. V dropped 0 bases and J dropped 2 bases, with 9 bases sitting between them. Germline V gives CDR1 SGDLS, CDR2 YYNGEE. The CDR3 totals 14 residues. CDR3 protein: CASSVGPPPYEQYF. DNA for the CDR3: TGTGCCAGCAGCGTAGGTCCTCCTCCCTACGAGCAGTACTTC.

This clone was detected only a few times. This chain uses TRBV9 with TRBJ2-1; D may be TRBD2 (6 bases). The CDR3 contains 15 residues. In germline, CDR1 is SGDLS, CDR2 YYNGEE. Trimming stripped 0 bases from V and 3 bases from J, with 10 bases between. CDR3 region: CASSVGREYYNEQFF. The CDR3 DNA follows: TGTGCCAGCAGCGTAGGCCGGGAGTACTACAATGAGCAGTTCTTC.

The chain uses TRBV4-2 and TRBJ2-4, with 10 bases that match TRBD2. The CDR3 runs to 18 residues. Germline CDR1 and CDR2: LGHNA and YNFKEQ. Trimming cost V 4 bases and J 1 base; bases outside gene matches: 10. CDR3 region: CASSPQALAGVAKNIQYF. The CDR3 DNA sequence: TGTGCCAGCAGCCCTCAGGCCCTAGCGGGAGTGGCCAAAAACATTCAGTACTTC.

The gene calls are TRBV18 and TRBJ2-5; 7 nucleotides agree with TRBD2. Looked up from germline, CDR1 is KGHSH and CDR2 is LQKENI. Trimming took 1 base from V and 5 from J; bases not matched to a gene: 10. This CDR3 is built from 16 residues. Written as DNA, the CDR3 is TGTGCCAGCTCACCACTAGCGGGCGAGCCCCGGGAGACCCAGTACTTC. It codes for CASSPLAGEPRETQYF.

The gene calls are TRBV4-1 and TRBJ1-6; unclear D gene. Germline CDR1 MGHRA, CDR2 YSYEKL. The CDR3 is 12 amino acids. The germline V and J ends were trimmed by 0 bases and 10 bases, with 4 bases remaining between them. Here the CDR3 DNA reads TGCGCCAGCAGCCAAGAAGAGTCACCCCTCCACTTT. Its translation is CASSQEESPLHF.

The chain joins TRBV28 to TRBJ1-5; no clear D gene. This CDR3 comprises 15 residues. The germline CDR1 and CDR2 sequences are MDHEN and SYDVKM. The V end lost 3 bases, the J end lost 2 bases, and 11 bases lay between the germline ends. Written as DNA, the CDR3 is TGTGCCAGCAGTTTGGGAGCCTCGGGCAATCAGCCCCAGCATTTT. Translation: CASSLGASGNQPQHF.

The rearrangement uses TRBV19 and TRBJ2-7; 8 bases line up with TRBD1. Losses at the gene ends were 10 bases for V and 3 bases for J; bases not matched to a gene: 8. The CDR3 loop spans 13 amino acids. Germline-derived CDR1 and CDR2 are LNHDA and SQIVND (reference sequence). CDR3 sequence reads: CATRTGSDYEQYF. The CDR3 DNA reads as TGTGCCACTCGGACAGGGTCCGACTACGAGCAGTACTTC.

The chain uses TRBV5-1 and TRBJ1-1; D remains unclear. Germline assignment: CDR1 SGHRS and CDR2 YFSETQ. The CDR3 runs to 14 residues. Trimming left V 5 bases short and J 4 bases short, with 15 bases between. The CDR3 DNA sequence: TGCGCCAGCAGTTCTCATGACGGGAGCACTGAAGCTTTCTTT. This sequence encodes CASSSHDGSTEAFF.

This rearrangement joins TRBV6-6 to TRBJ1-5; TRBD1 matches 10 bases. Germline values: CDR1 MNHNY, CDR2 SVGAGI (reference sequence). The CDR3 totals 16 residues. The trim removed 6 bases at V and 6 bases at J, leaving 11 bases unmatched. The CDR3 region has the DNA TGTGCCAGCAGGGGGGGAGACAGGGGGCTGGGTCAGCCCCAGCATTTT. Encoded protein: CASRGGDRGLGQPQHF.